A few counts support the clone carrying this TCR beta chain. The CDR3 spans 14 residues. Germline V gene lookup returns CDR1 GTSNPN and CDR2 SVGIG (reference sequence). V was shortened by 5 bases and J by 3 bases, with 16 bases between the two germline ends. Deep-level running was used for the assay. Here immunoSEQ multiplex PCR was the method, and the copy in TCRdb shows in-frame clones only, minus some. The table has some 2,500,000 clones, roughly 93% seen once. This sample is drawn from a study of shared clonotypes between healthy human individuals. In the CD4+ fraction, cells were divided into CD45RA+ naive and CD45RA-negative memory subsets.

The sequenced material came from naive CD4+ T cells from PBMCs. Subset in this sample: CD45RA+ positively selected. This rearrangement joins TRBV30 to TRBJ1-1; a possible D gene is TRBD1 (6 bases). This receptor was identified in a man aged 18 to 30 in good health. Some clones in this sample may be carry-over from other donors' samples. CDR3 coding DNA: TGTGCCTGGGGGACCACAGGGTTATACACTGAAGCTTTCTTT. Translated, it gives CAWGTTGLYTEAFF.